This T cell receptor (beta chain) was obtained from a study of blood T cell repertoires in COVID-19. For the study at large: Material from acute and convalescent COVID-19 was sourced from the United States, Italy and Spain. PBMCs, B-cell-depleted T cells, or T cells were the source of the cDNA or gDNA that made up the material.

The length of the CDR3 is 14 residues. The germline V gene has CDR1 MNHEY and CDR2 SVGEGT. V was pared by 5 bases and J by 3 bases, with 5 bases of the junction left unmatched. In the original analysis: Reference gene primer amplification gave estimated nucleated cell counts. Generated by immunoSEQ multiplex PCR, the TCRdb table keeps only in-frame clones and is missing some. D and trimming were read from the DNA, whereas the V and J calls and clone size are those reported in that table. The repertoire has some 110,000 clones, over 70% of them found once; the top ten carry nearly 0.85%. The sample consisted of peripheral blood. The source is a woman aged 65 to 85 with acute or convalescent COVID-19. The gene calls are TRBV6-2 or TRBV6-3 and TRBJ2-3; 7 bases are shared with TRBD2. The CDR3 sequence: CASSRAGPTDTQYF. The CDR3 nucleotides read TGTGCCAGCAGTCGAGCGGGGCCGACAGATACGCAGTATTTT.